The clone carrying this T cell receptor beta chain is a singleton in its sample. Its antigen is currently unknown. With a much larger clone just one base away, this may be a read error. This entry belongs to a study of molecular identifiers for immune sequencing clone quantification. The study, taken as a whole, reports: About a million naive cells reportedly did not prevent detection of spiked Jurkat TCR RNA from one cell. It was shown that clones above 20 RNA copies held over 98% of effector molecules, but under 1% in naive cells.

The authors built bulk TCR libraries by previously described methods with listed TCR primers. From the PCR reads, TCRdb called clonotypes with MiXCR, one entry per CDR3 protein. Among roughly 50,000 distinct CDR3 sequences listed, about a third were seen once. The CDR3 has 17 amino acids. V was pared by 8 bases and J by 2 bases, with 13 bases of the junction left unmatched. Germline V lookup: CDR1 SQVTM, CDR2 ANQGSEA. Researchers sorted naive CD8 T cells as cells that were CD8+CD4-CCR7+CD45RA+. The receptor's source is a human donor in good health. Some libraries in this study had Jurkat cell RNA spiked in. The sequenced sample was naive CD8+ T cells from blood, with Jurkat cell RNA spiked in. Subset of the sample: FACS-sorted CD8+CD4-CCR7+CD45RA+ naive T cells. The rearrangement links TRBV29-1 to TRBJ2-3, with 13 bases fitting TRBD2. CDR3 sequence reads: CSLGLAGDRIDTDTQYF. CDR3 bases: TGCAGCCTTGGACTAGCGGGAGATCGAATCGACACAGATACGCAGTATTTT.